This passage covers 10 T cell receptor beta chains from one sample sequenced in a study of OX40 agonist ivuxolimab in advanced cancers. Clones were read by immunoSEQ multiplex PCR, and TCRdb kept only the in-frame ones, dropping some. The data hold more than 35,000 clones, with about 88% observed a single time. This sample comprised CD4+ or CD8+ T cells sorted from blood, obtained in a trial of the OX40 agonist ivuxolimab. The receptors stem from an adult with an advanced solid tumor such as melanoma, head and neck, liver or kidney cancer.

This chain uses TRBV6-1 with TRBJ1-1; TRBD1 matches 8 bases. There are 15 residues in the CDR3. The germline V gene encodes CDR1 MNHNS and CDR2 SASEGT. Trimming cost V 5 bases and J 5 bases; bases outside gene matches: 10. The DNA of the CDR3 is TGTGCCAGCAGTCCCCGGCAGGGGGCTAATACTGAAGCTTTCTTT. It yields the protein CASSPRQGANTEAFF.

The chain is built from TRBV7-8 and TRBJ1-5; no definite D call. V was trimmed by 1 base and J by 6 bases, leaving 7 bases between them. The CDR3 loop spans 13 amino acids. The V gene's germline CDR1 is SGHVS and CDR2 FQNEAQ. Here the CDR3 reads CASSLEGPQPQHF. DNA for the CDR3: TGTGCCAGCAGCTTAGAGGGCCCTCAGCCCCAGCATTTT.

The table lists this clone with a count of one. The V and J genes are TRBV10-2 and TRBJ2-3, with TRBD2 matching 10 bases. CDR1 is WSHSY, CDR2 SAAADI, per germline. CDR3 length equals 17 residues. After removal of 8 bases from V and 2 bases from J, the junction contained 13 bases not matched to a gene. The CDR3 DNA reads as TGCGCCAGCTCCTCCACTACAGCGGGGGGGTTCACAGATACGCAGTATTTT. It is translated as CASSSTTAGGFTDTQYF.

The chain joins TRBV5-6 to TRBJ1-3, with 7 bases identical to TRBD1. Germline V gene lookup returns CDR1 SGHDT and CDR2 YYEEEE. V lost 4 bases to trimming and J lost 1 base; unmatched junction nucleotides: 11. The CDR3 length is 17 residues. CDR3 coding DNA: TGTGCCAGCAGCCCCTTCGCAGGGGGATGGTCTGGAAACACCATATATTTT. Its translation: CASSPFAGGWSGNTIYF.

The chain employs TRBV28 and TRBJ1-5, with a tentative D call TRBD1 (5 bases). Per the germline V gene, CDR1 is MDHEN and CDR2 is SYDVKM. V gave up 8 bases and J gave up 5 bases, with 19 bases separating them. The CDR3 runs 15 residues. CDR3: CASFFTGGGYQPQHF. CDR3 nucleotides: TGTGCCAGCTTCTTTACAGGCGGGGGTTATCAGCCCCAGCATTTT.

V and J are TRBV6-5 and TRBJ1-2; possible D gene TRBD1, 6 bases. V shed 7 bases and J shed 2 bases, with 14 bases lying between them. The CDR3 is made up of 14 amino acids. Germline loops: CDR1 MNHEY, CDR2 SVGAGI. Here the CDR3 reads CASIQGNWNYGYTF. The DNA for the CDR3 is TGTGCCAGCATCCAGGGGAATTGGAACTATGGCTACACCTTC.

The rearrangement joins TRBV19 to TRBJ2-2, with no clear D. Trimming removed 5 bases at V and 1 base at J, with 11 bases between. Looked up from germline, CDR1 is LNHDA and CDR2 is SQIVND (reference sequence). This CDR3 is built from 15 residues. The CDR3 here is CASSLVSLNTGELFF. As DNA, the CDR3 is TGTGCCAGTAGTCTGGTCAGCTTGAACACCGGGGAGCTGTTTTTT. Filled out from reference TRBV19 and TRBJ2-2, the complete variable domain reads DGGITQSPKYLFRKEGQNVTLSCEQNLNHDAMYWYRQDPGQGLRLIYYSQIVNDFQKGDIAEGYSVSREKKESFPLTVTSAQKNPTAFYLCASSLVSLNTGELFFGEGSRLTVL.

This chain's CDR3 is CASSLWSDQPQHF. The CDR3 bases are TGTGCCAGCAGTTTATGGTCAGATCAGCCCCAGCATTTT. The rearrangement links TRBV27 to TRBJ1-5; no clear D gene. V lost 1 base, J lost 5 bases, and 6 bases lay in between. Germline lookup yields CDR1 MNHEY and CDR2 SMNVEV (reference sequence). The CDR3 loop spans 13 amino acids.

J is TRBJ2-7 and V is TRBV5-1; the D call may be TRBD1 or TRBD2 (5 bases each). Germline CDR1 SGHRS, CDR2 YFSETQ. Deletions cut 5 bases from V and 3 bases from J, with 15 bases between. The CDR3 consists of 14 residues. The CDR3, as DNA: TGCGCCAGCAGGATATTGGGGGACCTCTACGAGCAGTACTTC. As protein: CASRILGDLYEQYF.

This clone was observed a single time. This chain uses TRBV6-4 with TRBJ1-1; 8 nucleotides align to TRBD1. V gave up 5 bases and J gave up 0 bases; unmatched junction bases: 8. Germline V gives CDR1 MRHNA, CDR2 SNTAGT. The CDR3 consists of 16 residues. The chain's CDR3 is CASSKDRVLMNTEAFF. The CDR3 nucleotides read TGTGCCAGCAGTAAGGACAGGGTGTTGATGAACACTGAAGCTTTCTTT.